This TCR beta chain was documented in a study of cytomegalovirus exposure and HLA in healthy donors. Study-level information: The 130 or so validation repertoires, a later analysis reported, used the same platform as the approximately 700 first-cohort repertoires. Overall study results and limits: In vitro assays verified that three CMV-associated chains recognized CMV antigens specifically. Per published reports, the classifier diagnosed cytomegalovirus status with high specificity and sensitivity. Altogether, more than 150 TCR beta chains were recorded as cytomegalovirus-associated.

Regarding this clone: As yet, its antigen is unknown.

Clones were read by immunoSEQ multiplex PCR, and TCRdb kept only the in-frame ones, dropping some. The sample carries some 170,000 clones, 86% recorded once. The J segment lost 2 bases and the V segment lost 6 bases, leaving 5 bases of the junction unmatched. The germline V gene encodes CDR1 MDHEN and CDR2 SYDVKM. This CDR3 has 15 amino acids. This sequence joins TRBV28 and TRBJ1-3; TRBD1 matches at 9 bases. The sequence derives from a man aged 30-40 years in good health and CMV-seropositive. The source material was PBMCs. The CDR3 DNA is TGTGCCAGCAGCCTTACAGGGGGCACTGGAAACACCATATATTTT. Translating gives CASSLTGGTGNTIYF.